Reported below is one T cell receptor (beta chain). The antigen is undetermined. A much more abundant neighbour one base away suggests this may be a read error. This entry belongs to a study of neurological immune-mediated disorders. Every sequencing run returned over 160 million TCR-beta sequences, which were derived from 15-18 subjects. From the 5' RACE reads, TCRdb called clonotypes with MiXCR, one entry per CDR3 protein. The top ten hold roughly 43% of the sample, which has some 21,000 distinct CDR3 sequences, less than 8% seen once. General study findings and limits: None of the CDR3 amino acid sequences found in expanded clones was shared across subjects. This suggests that the TCR-beta repertoires were private in all groups. HTLV-1-associated myelopathy led in TCR clonal expansion, while multiple sclerosis ranked lowest, below healthy controls.

The germline gives CDR1 LGHDT, CDR2 YNNKEL (reference sequence). CDR3 length equals 15 residues. This TCR came from a man younger than 35 in good health. Sequencing was carried out using CD8+ T cells from blood. The chain couples TRBV3-1 to TRBJ1-5; D possibly corresponds to TRBD1 (6 bases). CDR3 residues: CVSSQGVGAVQPQHF. As DNA, the CDR3 is TGTGTCAGCAGCCAAGGGGTGGGGGCAGTTCAGCCCCAGCATTTT.